One sample yielded the 12 T cell receptor beta chains listed below, sequenced in a study of tumor and adjacent non-tumor tissue in lung cancer. RNA was extracted from bulk tissue without any cell sorting. Three rounds of nested PCR, following a modified ARM-PCR protocol, produced the TCRbeta library. TCRdb used MiXCR to reprocess the multiplex PCR reads, holding one entry per CDR3 protein. Of under 95,000 distinct CDR3 sequences detected, about 67% appear once; the ten largest clones hold approximately 20%. Specimen: lung tumor tissue. Every receptor here comes from a man aged 55 to 70 with non-small cell lung cancer.

In its sample, this clonotype was seen a few times. The germline gene is not matched at one end of the junction; a read error may be the cause. The V gene is TRBV11-2, the J gene TRBJ2-3; D tentatively reads TRBD1 or TRBD2 (8 bases each). This CDR3 contains 19 residues. Germline CDR1 is SGHAT and CDR2 is FQNNGV. CDR3 DNA: TGTGCCAGCAGCTTAGGTGGACTAGCAGGAGGTCTGGGGACAGGTACGCAGTATTTT. Its translation: CASSLGGLAGGLGTGTQYF.

This sequence joins TRBV5-5 and TRBJ2-7, with a possible D match to TRBD2 (5 bases). Trimming took off 1 base at V and 4 bases at J, with 12 bases between the two ends. Germline-derived CDR1 and CDR2 are SGHKS and YYEKEE (reference sequence). This CDR3 is 14 amino acids long. The DNA of the CDR3 is TGTGCCAGCAGCTTGTTGAGCGGCCTATACGAGCAGTACTTC. It encodes CASSLLSGLYEQYF.

Remarks on this clonotype: A much more abundant neighbour one base away suggests this may be a read error. V is TRBV20-1 and J is TRBJ2-1; D could derive from TRBD1 or TRBD2 (5 bases each). There are 11 residues in the CDR3. Germline V lookup: CDR1 DFQATT, CDR2 SNEGSKA (reference sequence). The CDR3 spells CSARVGVEQLF. CDR3 bases: TGCAGTGCTAGAGTGGGGGTAGAGCAGTTATTC.

Points on this clonotype: The CDR3 does not close with the conserved phenylalanine or tryptophan, likely indicating a read error. The chain couples TRBV29-1 to TRBJ2-1; D may be TRBD2 (5 bases). The CDR3 totals 15 residues. The V gene's germline CDR1 is SQVTM and CDR2 ANQGSEA. CDR3 nucleotides: TGTAGCGTTGAGAGTAGGCACAACTCCTACAATGAGCAGTTCTCC. As protein: CSVESRHNSYNEQFS.

For this clonotype: At one end the junction does not follow the germline gene, possibly because of a read error. This chain uses TRBV12-3 or TRBV12-4 with TRBJ2-5; the match to TRBD1 covers 7 bases. This CDR3 has 13 amino acids. This chain's CDR3 is CVSVTGLGKTQYF. The DNA of the CDR3 is TGTGTCAGCGTGACAGGGTTGGGAAAGACCCAGTATTTC.

On this clonotype: The junction differs from germline at one of its ends, possibly a read error. This rearrangement joins TRBV4-3 to TRBJ2-5, with 8 bases that match TRBD1. CDR3 size: 14 residues. CDR1 is LGHNA and CDR2 is YSLEER in the germline V gene. CDR3 nucleotide sequence: TGCGTCAGCAGCGAGGAGGACAGGGTAGGGACCCAGTACTTC. Encoded protein: CVSSEEDRVGTQYF.

As regards this clonotype: The CDR3 ends on some other residue instead of the conserved phenylalanine or tryptophan, so this is likely a read error. The CDR3 reads CASSLVSPVGETQYI. For the CDR3, the DNA is TGTGCCAGCAGCTTAGTCTCCCCAGTAGGAGAGACCCAGTACATC. J is TRBJ2-5 and V is TRBV11-2; D remains ambiguous. V gave up 1 base and J gave up 4 bases, with 13 bases separating them. In germline, CDR1 is SGHAT, CDR2 FQNNGV. The CDR3 sequence is 15 residues long.

In the case of this clonotype: In this CDR3 the conserved last residue, phenylalanine or tryptophan, is missing, so a read error is likely. The chain uses TRBV6-2 or TRBV6-3 and TRBJ2-3; D is undetermined. The CDR3 length is 12 residues. Germline CDR1 reads MNHEY; CDR2 reads SVGEGT. The chain's CDR3 is CGSSSPTDTQYS. CDR3 sequence (DNA): TGTGGCAGCAGTTCCCCTACAGATACGCAGTATTCT.

This chain uses TRBV12-3 or TRBV12-4 with TRBJ2-2; D is unresolved. V lost 2 bases and J lost 8, with 6 bases in between. There are 12 residues in the CDR3. In nucleotides, the CDR3 is TGTGCCAGCAGTTTATTCGTGGGGGAGCTGTTTTTT. Amino acid sequence: CASSLFVGELFF.

Comment on this clonotype: Compared with germline, one end of the junction differs, possibly owing to a read error. The CDR3 reads CASSHDRDYKQYF. As DNA, the CDR3 is TGCGCCAGCAGCCACGACAGGGACTACAAGCAGTACTTC. The chain links TRBV4-3 to TRBJ2-7, with D perhaps assigned TRBD1 or TRBD2 (7 bases each). The germline CDR1 and CDR2 sequences are LGHNA and YSLEER. The CDR3 extends over 13 amino acids.

J is TRBJ2-2 and V is TRBV2; D is unclear. The germline CDR1 and CDR2 sequences are SNHLY and FYNNEI. This CDR3 region has 14 residues. Trimming shortened V by 7 bases and J by 0 bases, and 9 bases separated the two germline ends. The CDR3 loop reads CASNYIANTGELFF. In nucleotides, the CDR3 is TGTGCCAGCAACTACATTGCGAACACCGGGGAGCTGTTTTTT.

This chain links TRBV2 with TRBJ2-2, with D uncertain. The CDR3 runs to 12 residues. In germline, CDR1 is SNHLY, CDR2 FYNNEI. Trimming left V 4 bases short and J 6 bases short, with 6 bases between. The CDR3 sequence: CASSVLAGELFF. The CDR3, as DNA: TGTGCCAGCAGTGTATTAGCCGGGGAGCTGTTTTTT. The variable domain in full, completed from reference TRBV2 and TRBJ2-2, reads EPEVTQTPSHQVTQMGQEVILRCVPISNHLYFYWYRQILGQKVEFLVSFYNNEISEKSEIFDDQFSVERPDGSNFTLKIRSTKLEDSAMYFCASSVLAGELFFGEGSRLTVL.